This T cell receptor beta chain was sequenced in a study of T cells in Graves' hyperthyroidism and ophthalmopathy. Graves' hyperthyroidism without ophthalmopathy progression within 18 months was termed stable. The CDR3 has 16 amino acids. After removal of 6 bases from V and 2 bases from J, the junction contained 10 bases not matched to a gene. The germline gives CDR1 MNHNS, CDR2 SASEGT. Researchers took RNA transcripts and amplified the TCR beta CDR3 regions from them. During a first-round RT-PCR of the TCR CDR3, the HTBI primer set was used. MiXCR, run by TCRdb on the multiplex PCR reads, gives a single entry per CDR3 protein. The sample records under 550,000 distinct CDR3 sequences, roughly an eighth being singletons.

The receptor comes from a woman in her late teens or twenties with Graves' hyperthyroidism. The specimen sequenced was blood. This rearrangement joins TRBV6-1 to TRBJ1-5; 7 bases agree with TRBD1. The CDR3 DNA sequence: TGTGCCAGCAGAACGCGGACCGGACAGGGCAATCAGCCCCAGCATTTT. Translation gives CASRTRTGQGNQPQHF.